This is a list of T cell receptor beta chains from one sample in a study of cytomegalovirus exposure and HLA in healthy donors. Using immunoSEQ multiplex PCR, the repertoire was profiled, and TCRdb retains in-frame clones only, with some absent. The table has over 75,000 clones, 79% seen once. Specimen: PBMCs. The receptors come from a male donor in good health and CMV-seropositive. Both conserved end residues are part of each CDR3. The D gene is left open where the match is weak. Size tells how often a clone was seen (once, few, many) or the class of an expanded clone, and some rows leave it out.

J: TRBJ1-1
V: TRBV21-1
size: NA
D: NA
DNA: TGTGCCAGCAGCGCCTTGGACAGGGGGGAAAAACTGTTCATGAACACTGAAGCTTTCTTT
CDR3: CASSALDRGEKLFMNTEAFF

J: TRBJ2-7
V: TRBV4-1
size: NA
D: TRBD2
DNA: TGCGCCAGCAGCCAAGATCTTACTAGCGGATCCTACGAGCAGTACTTC
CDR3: CASSQDLTSGSYEQYF

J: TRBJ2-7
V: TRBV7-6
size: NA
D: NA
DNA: TGTGCCAGCAGCTCAGCCTACGAGCAGTACTTC
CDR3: CASSSAYEQYF

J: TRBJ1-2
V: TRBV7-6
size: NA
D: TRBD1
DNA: TGTGCCAGCAGCCCCAGTGACAGGGGCTACTCGTATGGCTACACCTTC
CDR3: CASSPSDRGYSYGYTF

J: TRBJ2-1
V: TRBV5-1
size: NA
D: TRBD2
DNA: TGCGCCAGCAGCTTATTAGCGGGGGGGCCCAATGAGCAGTTCTTC
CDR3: CASSLLAGGPNEQFF

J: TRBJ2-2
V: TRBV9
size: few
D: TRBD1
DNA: TGTGCCAGCAGCGTAGGGACAGGGGAGCCCGGGGAGCTGTTTTTT
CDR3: CASSVGTGEPGELFF

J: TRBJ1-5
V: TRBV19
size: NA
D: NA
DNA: TGTGCCAGTAGTACTCAGGGAAATCAGCCCCAGCATTTT
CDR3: CASSTQGNQPQHF

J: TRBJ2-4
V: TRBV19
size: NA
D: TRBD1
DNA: TGTGCCAGTAGTGTGACAGGGGGCAAAAACATTCAGTACTTC
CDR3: CASSVTGGKNIQYF

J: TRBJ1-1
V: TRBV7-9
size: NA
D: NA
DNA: TGTGCCAGCAGCATTCAGGAGAACACTGAAGCTTTCTTT
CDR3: CASSIQENTEAFF

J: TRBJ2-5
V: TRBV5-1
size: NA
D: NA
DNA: TGCGCCAGCAGCTTGACCAGGGGAGGGGAGACCCAGTACTTC
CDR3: CASSLTRGGETQYF

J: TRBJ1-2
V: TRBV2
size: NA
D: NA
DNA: TGTGCCAGCAGTCCGACAGTAACTACTAACTATGGCTACACCTTC
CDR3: CASSPTVTTNYGYTF